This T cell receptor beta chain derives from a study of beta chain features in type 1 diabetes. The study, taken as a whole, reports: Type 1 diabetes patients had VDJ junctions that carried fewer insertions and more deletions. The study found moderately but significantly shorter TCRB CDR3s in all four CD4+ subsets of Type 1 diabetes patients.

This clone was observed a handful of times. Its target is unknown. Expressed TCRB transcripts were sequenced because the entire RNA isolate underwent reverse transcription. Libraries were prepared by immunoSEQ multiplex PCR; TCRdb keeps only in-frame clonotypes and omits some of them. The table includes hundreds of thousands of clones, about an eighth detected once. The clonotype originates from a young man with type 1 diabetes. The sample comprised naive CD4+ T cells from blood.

The CDR3, as DNA: TGTGCCAGCAGTTTAGAGGCGACAGGACCCTACGAGCAGTACTTC. Its translation is CASSLEATGPYEQYF. The chain couples TRBV27 to TRBJ2-7, with D tentatively TRBD1 (6 bases). Trimming removed 2 bases from V and 2 bases from J, with 13 bases in between. From germline, CDR1 is MNHEY and CDR2 SMNVEV (reference sequence). The CDR3 spans 15 residues.